The subject of this entry is one T cell receptor (beta chain). RNA transcripts yielded amplified TCR beta CDR3 regions. First-round RT-PCR targeting the TCR CDR3 was performed with the HTBI primer set. MiXCR was run by TCRdb on the multiplex PCR reads, yielding one entry per CDR3 protein. Of more than 300,000 distinct CDR3 sequences in the sample, roughly 15% are singletons; the top ten hold approximately 30%. The sample originates from a study of T cells in Graves' hyperthyroidism and ophthalmopathy. V trimming: 4 bases; J trimming: 2 bases; junction bases outside the gene matches: 2. The CDR3 has 15 amino acids. Looked up from germline, CDR1 is SNHLY and CDR2 is FYNNEI.

This clonotype was sampled from a woman in her twenties or thirties with Graves' hyperthyroidism that later progressed to Graves' ophthalmopathy. The gene calls are TRBV2 and TRBJ2-7; 13 bases fit TRBD2. Input material: blood. The CDR3 DNA is TGTGCCAGCAGTGGGACTAGCGGGGGCACCTACGAGCAGTACTTC. It codes for CASSGTSGGTYEQYF.